Listed below are T cell receptor beta chains from one sample, sequenced in a study of T cell responses to AZD1222 COVID-19 vaccine. The table came from immunoSEQ multiplex PCR; TCRdb's copy has only in-frame clones and leaves some out. The sample holds over 50,000 clones, 81% seen once. The sample was peripheral blood, taken 28 days after the second AZD1222 dose. The receptor source for this set is an adult who received the AZD1222 COVID-19 vaccine. Each CDR3 is given without its conserved first and last residue.

j_call v_call cdr3_aa
TRBJ1-5 TRBV28 ASSFGQINQPQH
TRBJ2-1 TRBV7-3 ASSPTENNEQF
TRBJ1-2 TRBV10-3 ATGFRDLAGYT
TRBJ1-5 TRBV5-4 ASSPGQGENQPQH
TRBJ2-1 TRBV6-2/TRBV6-3 ASTPQSGSSYNEQF
TRBJ1-4 TRBV5-5 ASSFTGPNEKLF
TRBJ2-7 TRBV7-2 ASSRFSGRGPNEQY
TRBJ2-7 TRBV19 ASSMAQGASLGSHEQY
TRBJ1-4 TRBV2 ASSDGRAEKLF
TRBJ1-1 TRBV28 ASSNQGQMRAF
TRBJ1-2 TRBV7-6 ASSSSGTGLYGYT
TRBJ2-3 TRBV9 ASSVVGIAGVSADTQY
TRBJ2-1 TRBV5-1 ASSLGLAGYNEQF
TRBJ1-1 TRBV10-2 ASSRTGTEAF
TRBJ1-5 TRBV6-4 ASSAETNQPQH
TRBJ1-6 TRBV19 ASSSWVGRTNSPLH
TRBJ2-1 TRBV6-6 ASSSRVVEQF
TRBJ1-5 TRBV5-4 ASSSGTGNNQPQH
TRBJ2-1 TRBV9 ASSVGGAGGTYNEQF
TRBJ1-6 TRBV7-9 ASSLGRTGEGSPLH
TRBJ1-4 TRBV6-2/TRBV6-3 ASSYFPATNEKLF